This T cell receptor beta chain was captured by sequencing in a study of T cells in Graves' hyperthyroidism and ophthalmopathy. Amplified TCR beta CDR3 regions derived from RNA transcripts. The HTBI primer set was used in a first-round RT-PCR of the TCR CDR3. Each CDR3 protein gets one entry after TCRdb re-called the multiplex PCR reads with MiXCR. The sample records about 360,000 distinct CDR3 sequences, approximately 13% being singletons. This clonotype was observed a handful of times. The clonotype originates from a woman aged 18-29 years with Graves' hyperthyroidism. Sequencing was carried out using blood.

CDR3 sequence: CASSRDFYEQYF. The CDR3 DNA reads TGTGCCAGCAGCCGGGACTTTTACGAGCAGTACTTC. This chain joins TRBV14 and TRBJ2-7; TRBD2 is a possible D gene (6 bases). CDR3 length: 12 amino acids. Germline lookup yields CDR1 SGHDN and CDR2 FVKESK. V lost 4 bases and J 4 bases, leaving 8 bases between the germline ends.